This TCR beta chain was retrieved from a study of T cell responses to AZD1222 COVID-19 vaccine. Study-level results: The study found Spike-specific TCR breadth and depth rose after two AZD1222 doses.

Trimming stripped 3 bases from V and 0 bases from J, with 11 bases between. The CDR3 covers 15 residues. CDR1 is SGHDT and CDR2 is YYEEEE in the germline V gene. Libraries were prepared by immunoSEQ multiplex PCR; TCRdb keeps only in-frame clonotypes and omits some of them. The table lists under 150,000 clones, 85% to 90% of them singletons, with around 1.6% in the top ten. As to this clone: Its antigen is not identified.

The clonotype originates from an adult who received the AZD1222 COVID-19 vaccine. This specimen consisted of peripheral blood, obtained 28 days after the second AZD1222 dose. The chain links TRBV5-6 to TRBJ2-3; unclear D gene. CDR3 amino acids: CASSWLSTSTDTQYF. CDR3 in DNA: TGTGCCAGCAGCTGGCTTTCTACTAGCACAGATACGCAGTATTTT.